Presented here are 4 T cell receptor beta chains from one specimen sequenced in a study of T cell repertoires in cytomegalovirus infection (dated 2019 in TCRdb). The treatment or condition tag for this specimen amounts to: in vitro stimulation with specific CMV peptide epitopes to enrich CMV-specific T cells. Their specific antigens are unknown. The run used an Illumina HiSeq 1500. TCRdb ran its own pipeline on the public reads, namely fastp trimming at Q25 and MiXCR clone calling, and kept in-frame beta chains. One record per CDR3 amino acid sequence lists the most common genes and DNA. The sample table shows some 590,000 distinct CDR3 sequences, and about 39% are seen once. 40% to 60% of the sample lies in the top ten. The material was cultured PBMCs, obtained from culture after CMV antigen stimulation. The receptors were gathered from a human donor in good health (CMV status not recorded). Some clones in this sample may be carry-over from other donors' samples.

This clonotype turned up a few times. This chain joins TRBV6-2 or TRBV6-3 and TRBJ1-4; no firm D call. CDR1 and CDR2 (germline): MNHEY, SVGEGT. V was trimmed by 2 bases and J by 7 bases, leaving 14 bases between them. The CDR3 length is 15 residues. The CDR3: CASSYTDTTVEKLFF. CDR3 nucleotides: TGTGCCAGCAGTTACACCGACACCACGGTTGAAAAACTGTTTTTT.

This clonotype has a handful of counts. The V and J genes are TRBV7-9 and TRBJ2-7; the D gene is possibly TRBD1 (7 bases). The CDR3 is 13 amino acids. In germline, CDR1 is SEHNR, CDR2 FQNEAQ (reference sequence). Trimming took 5 bases from V and 9 from J, leaving 17 bases between them. The CDR3 sequence: CASSLESRGVQYF. CDR3 DNA sequence: TGTGCCAGCAGCCTAGAGTCCAGGGGGGTGCAGTACTTC.

This clonotype showed up just a few times. This sequence joins TRBV4-2 and TRBJ1-6; no clear D gene. The V end was cut by 1 base, the J end by 4 bases, with 2 bases between. This CDR3 region has 13 residues. Germline values: CDR1 LGHNA, CDR2 YNFKEQ. The CDR3 bases are TGTGCCAGCAGCCAAGGTTATAATTCACCCCTCCACTTT. It yields the protein CASSQGYNSPLHF.

This sequence joins TRBV7-9 and TRBJ2-5; 7 bases fit TRBD1. J lost 3 bases, V lost 5 bases, and 3 bases had no gene match. Per the germline V gene, CDR1 is SEHNR and CDR2 is FQNEAQ (reference sequence). This CDR3 spans 13 amino acids. CDR3 in DNA: TGTGCCAGCAGCGGGACAGCAAAAGAGACCCAGTACTTC. Its translation: CASSGTAKETQYF.